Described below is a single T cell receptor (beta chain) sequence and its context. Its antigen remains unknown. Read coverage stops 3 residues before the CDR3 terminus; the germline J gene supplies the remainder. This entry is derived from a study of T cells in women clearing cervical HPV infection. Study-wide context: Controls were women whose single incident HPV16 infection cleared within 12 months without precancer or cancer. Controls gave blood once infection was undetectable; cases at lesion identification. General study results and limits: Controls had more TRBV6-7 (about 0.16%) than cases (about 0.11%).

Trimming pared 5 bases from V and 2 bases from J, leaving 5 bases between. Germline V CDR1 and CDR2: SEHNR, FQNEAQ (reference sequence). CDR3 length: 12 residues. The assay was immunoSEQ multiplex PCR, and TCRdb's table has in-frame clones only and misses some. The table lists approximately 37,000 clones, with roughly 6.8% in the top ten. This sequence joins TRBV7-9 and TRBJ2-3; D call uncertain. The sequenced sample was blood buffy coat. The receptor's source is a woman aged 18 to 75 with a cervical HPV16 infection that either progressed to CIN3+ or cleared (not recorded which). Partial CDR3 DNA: TGTGCCAGCAGCCCCTCCACAGATACG. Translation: CASSPSTDT. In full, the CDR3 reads CASSPSTDTQYF.